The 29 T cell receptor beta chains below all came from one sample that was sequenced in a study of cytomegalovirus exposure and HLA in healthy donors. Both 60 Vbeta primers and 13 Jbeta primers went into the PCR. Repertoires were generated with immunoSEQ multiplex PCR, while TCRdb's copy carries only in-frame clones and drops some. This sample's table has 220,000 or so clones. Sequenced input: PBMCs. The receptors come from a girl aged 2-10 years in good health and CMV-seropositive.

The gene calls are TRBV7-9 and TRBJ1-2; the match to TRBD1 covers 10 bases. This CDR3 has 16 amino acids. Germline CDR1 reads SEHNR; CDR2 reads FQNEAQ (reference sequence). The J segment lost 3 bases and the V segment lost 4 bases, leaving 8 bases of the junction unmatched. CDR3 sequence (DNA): TGTGCCAGCAGCTGGTTGACAGGGGGCCTTGACTATGGCTACACCTTC. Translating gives CASSWLTGGLDYGYTF.

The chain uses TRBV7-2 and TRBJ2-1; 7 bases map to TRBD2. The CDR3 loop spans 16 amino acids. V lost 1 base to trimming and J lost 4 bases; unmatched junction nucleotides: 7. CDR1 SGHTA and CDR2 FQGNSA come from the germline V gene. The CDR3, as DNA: TGTGCCAGCAGCTTAGTATCAAGCGGGGCTTACAATGAGCAGTTCTTC. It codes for CASSLVSSGAYNEQFF.

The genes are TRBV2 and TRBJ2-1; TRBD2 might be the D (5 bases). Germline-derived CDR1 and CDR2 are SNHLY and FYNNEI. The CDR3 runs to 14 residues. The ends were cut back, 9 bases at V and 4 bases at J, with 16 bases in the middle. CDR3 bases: TGTGCCAGTTCCCCGGCGGGTCCTTACAATGAGCAGTTCTTC. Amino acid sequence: CASSPAGPYNEQFF.

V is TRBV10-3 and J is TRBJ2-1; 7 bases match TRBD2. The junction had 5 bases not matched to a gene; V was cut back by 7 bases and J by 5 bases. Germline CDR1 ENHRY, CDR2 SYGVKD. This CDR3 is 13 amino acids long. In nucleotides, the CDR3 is TGTGCCATCAAGGGACTACTTGACAATGAGCAGTTCTTC. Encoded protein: CAIKGLLDNEQFF.

CDR3 sequence reads: CASSRATDTQYF. CDR3 bases: TGTGCCAGCAGTCGCGCCACAGATACGCAGTATTTT. The chain couples TRBV28 to TRBJ2-3; no firm D call. Trimming took 5 bases from V and 2 from J, leaving 5 bases between them. Per the germline V gene, CDR1 is MDHEN and CDR2 is SYDVKM. The CDR3 contains 12 residues. Filled out from reference TRBV28 and TRBJ2-3, the complete variable domain reads DVKVTQSSRYLVKRTGEKVFLECVQDMDHENMFWYRQDPGLGLRLIYFSYDVKMKEKGDIPEGYSVSREKKERFSLILESASTNQTSMYLCASSRATDTQYFGPGTRLTVL.

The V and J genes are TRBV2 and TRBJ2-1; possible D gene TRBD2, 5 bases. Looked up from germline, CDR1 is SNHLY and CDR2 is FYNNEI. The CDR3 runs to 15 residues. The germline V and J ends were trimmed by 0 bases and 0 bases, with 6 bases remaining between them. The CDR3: CASSEAGSSYNEQFF. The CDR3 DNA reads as TGTGCCAGCAGTGAAGCTGGGAGCTCCTACAATGAGCAGTTCTTC.

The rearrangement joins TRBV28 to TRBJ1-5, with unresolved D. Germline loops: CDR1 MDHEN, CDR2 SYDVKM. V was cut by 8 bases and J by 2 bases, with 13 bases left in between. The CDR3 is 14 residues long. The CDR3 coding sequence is TGTGCCAGCGCCCGGGAGGGTGGCAATCAGCCCCAGCATTTT. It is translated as CASAREGGNQPQHF.

The CDR3 nucleotides are TGTGCCAGCAGCTTAGGAGGATACGGCTACACCTTC. Translating gives CASSLGGYGYTF. The rearrangement joins TRBV11-2 to TRBJ1-2; D remains unclear. The germline V gene encodes CDR1 SGHAT and CDR2 FQNNGV. V lost 1 base and J 8 bases, leaving 8 bases between the germline ends. The CDR3 length is 12 residues.

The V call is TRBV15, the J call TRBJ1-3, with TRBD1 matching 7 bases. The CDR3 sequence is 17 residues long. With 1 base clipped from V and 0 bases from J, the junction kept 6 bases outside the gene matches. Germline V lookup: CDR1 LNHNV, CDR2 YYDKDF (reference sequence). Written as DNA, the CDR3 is TGTGCCACCAGCAGAGGACAGGGCCCGATCTCTGGAAACACCATATATTTT. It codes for CATSRGQGPISGNTIYF.

The CDR3 is CASISMGQGAREQYF. CDR3 bases: TGTGCCAGCATCTCGATGGGACAGGGGGCGCGGGAGCAGTACTTC. The V and J genes are TRBV28 and TRBJ2-7; 12 bases are a match to TRBD1. Unmatched junction bases numbered 11, after V lost 7 bases and J lost 7 bases. This CDR3 region has 15 residues. Germline CDR1 is MDHEN and CDR2 is SYDVKM.

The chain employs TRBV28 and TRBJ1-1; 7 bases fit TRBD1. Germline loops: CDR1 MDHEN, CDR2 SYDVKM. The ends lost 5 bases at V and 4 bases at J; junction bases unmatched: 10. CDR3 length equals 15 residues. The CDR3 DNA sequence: TGTGCCAGCAGTGAATCAGGGGGGTGGGTCACTGAAGCTTTCTTT. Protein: CASSESGGWVTEAFF.

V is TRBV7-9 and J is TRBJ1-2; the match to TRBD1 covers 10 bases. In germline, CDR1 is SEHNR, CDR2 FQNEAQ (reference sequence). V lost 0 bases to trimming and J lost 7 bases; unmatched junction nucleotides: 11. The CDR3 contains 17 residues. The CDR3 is CASSLAPDRQGAGGYTF. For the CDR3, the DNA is TGTGCCAGCAGCTTAGCCCCCGATCGACAGGGGGCGGGTGGCTACACCTTC.

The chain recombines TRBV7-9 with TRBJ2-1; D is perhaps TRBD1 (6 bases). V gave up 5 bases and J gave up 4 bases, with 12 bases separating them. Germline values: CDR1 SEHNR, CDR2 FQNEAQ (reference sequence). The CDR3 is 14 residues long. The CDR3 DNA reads TGTGCCAGCAGCCAAGTTACAGGGTACAATGAGCAGTTCTTC. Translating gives CASSQVTGYNEQFF.

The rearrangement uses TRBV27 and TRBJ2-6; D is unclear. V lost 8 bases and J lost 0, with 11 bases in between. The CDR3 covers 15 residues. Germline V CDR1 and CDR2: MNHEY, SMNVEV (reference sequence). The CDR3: CASGKRSSGANVLTF. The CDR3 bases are TGTGCCAGCGGAAAAAGGAGCTCTGGGGCCAACGTCCTGACTTTC.

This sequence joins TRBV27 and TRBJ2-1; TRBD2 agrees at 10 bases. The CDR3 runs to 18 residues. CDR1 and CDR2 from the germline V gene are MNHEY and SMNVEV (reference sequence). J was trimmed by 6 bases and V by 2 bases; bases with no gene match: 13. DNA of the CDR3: TGTGCCAGCAGTTTAAAGGGCTCTAGCGGGAGAAACTTCAATGAGCAGTTCTTC. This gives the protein CASSLKGSSGRNFNEQFF.

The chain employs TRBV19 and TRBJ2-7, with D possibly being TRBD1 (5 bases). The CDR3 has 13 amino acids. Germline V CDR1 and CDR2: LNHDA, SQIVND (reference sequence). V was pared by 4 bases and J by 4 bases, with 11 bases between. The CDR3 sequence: CASSRSRGYEQYF. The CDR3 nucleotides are TGTGCCAGTAGTAGATCTAGGGGTTACGAGCAGTACTTC.

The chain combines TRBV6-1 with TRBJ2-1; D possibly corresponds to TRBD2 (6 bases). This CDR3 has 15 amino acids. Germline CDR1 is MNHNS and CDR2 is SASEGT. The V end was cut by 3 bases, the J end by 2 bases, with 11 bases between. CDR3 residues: CASSDGGTPYNEQFF. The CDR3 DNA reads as TGTGCCAGCAGTGACGGCGGGACTCCCTACAATGAGCAGTTCTTC.

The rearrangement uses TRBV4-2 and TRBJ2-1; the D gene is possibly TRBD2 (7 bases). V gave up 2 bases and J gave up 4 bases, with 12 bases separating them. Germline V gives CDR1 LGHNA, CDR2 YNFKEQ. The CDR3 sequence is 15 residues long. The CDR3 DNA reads TGTGCCAGCAGCCAACGGGGAGGGGGATACAATGAGCAGTTCTTC. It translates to CASSQRGGGYNEQFF.

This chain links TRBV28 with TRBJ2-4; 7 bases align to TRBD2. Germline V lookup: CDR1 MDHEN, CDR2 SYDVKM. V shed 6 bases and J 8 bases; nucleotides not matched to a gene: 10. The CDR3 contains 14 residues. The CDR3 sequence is CASSPPGGRDIQYF. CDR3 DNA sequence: TGTGCCAGCAGCCCGCCCGGGGGGAGAGACATTCAGTACTTC.

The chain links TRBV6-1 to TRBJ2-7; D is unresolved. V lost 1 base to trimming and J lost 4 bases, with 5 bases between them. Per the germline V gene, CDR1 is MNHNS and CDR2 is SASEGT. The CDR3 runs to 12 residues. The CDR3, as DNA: TGTGCCAGCAGTGAAGGCGGATACGAGCAGTACTTC. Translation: CASSEGGYEQYF.

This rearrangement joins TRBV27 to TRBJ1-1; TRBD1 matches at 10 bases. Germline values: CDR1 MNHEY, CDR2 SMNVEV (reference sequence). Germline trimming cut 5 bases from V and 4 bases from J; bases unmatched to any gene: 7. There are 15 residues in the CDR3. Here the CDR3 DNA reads TGTGCCAGCAGTCTGGGTCGGACAGGGGGCACTGAAGCTTTCTTT. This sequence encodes CASSLGRTGGTEAFF.

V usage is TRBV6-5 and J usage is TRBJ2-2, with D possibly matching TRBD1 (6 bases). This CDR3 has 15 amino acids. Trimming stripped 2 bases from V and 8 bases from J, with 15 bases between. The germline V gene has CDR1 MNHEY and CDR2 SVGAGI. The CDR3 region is CASSYRGSQKGELFF. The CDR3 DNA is TGTGCCAGCAGTTACAGGGGGTCCCAGAAAGGGGAGCTGTTTTTT.

The CDR3 protein is CASSERGTSGRTDTQYF. The CDR3, as DNA: TGTGCCAGCAGTGAACGGGGGACTAGCGGGAGGACAGATACGCAGTATTTT. The rearrangement joins TRBV6-1 to TRBJ2-3; 15 nucleotides align to TRBD2. The CDR3 length is 17 residues. Looked up from germline, CDR1 is MNHNS and CDR2 is SASEGT. V dropped 2 bases and J dropped 3; count of bases not matched to a gene: 3.

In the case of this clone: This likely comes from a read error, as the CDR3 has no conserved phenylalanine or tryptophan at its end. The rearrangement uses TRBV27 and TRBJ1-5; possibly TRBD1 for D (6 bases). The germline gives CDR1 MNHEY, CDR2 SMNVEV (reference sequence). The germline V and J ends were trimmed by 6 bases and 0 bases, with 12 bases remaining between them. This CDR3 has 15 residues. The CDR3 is CASRGDRISNQPQHL. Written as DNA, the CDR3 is TGTGCCAGCAGAGGAGACAGGATTAGCAATCAGCCCCAGCATCTT.

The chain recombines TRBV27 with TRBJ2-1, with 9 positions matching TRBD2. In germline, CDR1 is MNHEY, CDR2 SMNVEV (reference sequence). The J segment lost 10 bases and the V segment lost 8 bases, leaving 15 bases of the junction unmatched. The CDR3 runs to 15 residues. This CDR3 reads CASEVAGGGLGEQFF. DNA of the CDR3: TGTGCCAGCGAGGTCGCGGGAGGGGGGTTAGGCGAGCAGTTCTTC.

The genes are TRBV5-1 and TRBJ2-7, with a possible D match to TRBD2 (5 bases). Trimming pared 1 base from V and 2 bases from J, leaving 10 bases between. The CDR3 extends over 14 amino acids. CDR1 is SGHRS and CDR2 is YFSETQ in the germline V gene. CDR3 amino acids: CASSLFSEAYEQYF. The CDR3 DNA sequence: TGCGCCAGCAGCTTGTTTAGCGAGGCCTACGAGCAGTACTTC.

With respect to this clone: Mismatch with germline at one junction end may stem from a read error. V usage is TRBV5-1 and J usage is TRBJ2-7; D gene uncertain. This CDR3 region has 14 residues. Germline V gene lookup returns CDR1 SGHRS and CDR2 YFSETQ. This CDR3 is CASSLSVDLYEQYF. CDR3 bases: TGCGCCAGCAGCTTAAGCGTCGACCTCTACGAGCAGTATTTC.

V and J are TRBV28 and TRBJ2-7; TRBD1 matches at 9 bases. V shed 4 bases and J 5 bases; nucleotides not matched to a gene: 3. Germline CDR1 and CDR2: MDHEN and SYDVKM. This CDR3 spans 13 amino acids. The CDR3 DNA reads TGTGCCAGCAGTTCGGGACAGGGTGACGAGCAGTACTTC. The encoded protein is CASSSGQGDEQYF.

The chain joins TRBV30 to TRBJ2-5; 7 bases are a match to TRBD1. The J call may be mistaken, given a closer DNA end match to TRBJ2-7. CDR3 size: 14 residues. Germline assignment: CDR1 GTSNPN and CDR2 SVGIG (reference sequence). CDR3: CAWEVRQGMSEQYF. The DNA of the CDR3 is TGTGCCTGGGAGGTCAGACAGGGAATGAGCGAGCAGTACTTC.